The following is a TCR beta chain sequence with its context. Trimming removed 0 bases at V and 10 bases at J, with 7 bases between. The CDR3 has 11 residues. Germline CDR1 is GTSNPN and CDR2 is SVGIG (reference sequence). The PCR had 60 Vbeta and 13 Jbeta primers. TCRdb's copy holds only in-frame clones and misses some; the assay was immunoSEQ multiplex PCR. The sample holds about 120,000 clones, 77% seen once. This sample was taken from a study of cytomegalovirus exposure and HLA in healthy donors. The V and J genes are TRBV30 and TRBJ2-1, with D hard to call. Sample: PBMCs. This clonotype was sampled from a man aged 18 to 35 in good health and CMV-seropositive. CDR3 protein: CAWSVLYEQFF. Here the CDR3 DNA reads TGTGCCTGGAGTGTACTGTACGAGCAGTTCTTC.